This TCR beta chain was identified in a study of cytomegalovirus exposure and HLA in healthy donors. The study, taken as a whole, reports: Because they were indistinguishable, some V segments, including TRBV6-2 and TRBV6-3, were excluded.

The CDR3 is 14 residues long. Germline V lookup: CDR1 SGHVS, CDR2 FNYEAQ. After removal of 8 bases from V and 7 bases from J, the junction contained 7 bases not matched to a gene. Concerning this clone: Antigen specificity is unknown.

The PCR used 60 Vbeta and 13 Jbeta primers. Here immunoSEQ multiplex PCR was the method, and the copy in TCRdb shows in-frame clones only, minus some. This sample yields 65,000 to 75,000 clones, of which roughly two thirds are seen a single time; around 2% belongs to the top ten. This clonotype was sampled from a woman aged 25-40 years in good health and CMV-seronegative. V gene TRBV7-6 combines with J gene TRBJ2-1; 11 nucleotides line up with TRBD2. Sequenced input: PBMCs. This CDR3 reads CASSSSGGPNEQFF. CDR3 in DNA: TGTGCCAGCTCCTCTAGCGGGGGGCCGAATGAGCAGTTCTTC.